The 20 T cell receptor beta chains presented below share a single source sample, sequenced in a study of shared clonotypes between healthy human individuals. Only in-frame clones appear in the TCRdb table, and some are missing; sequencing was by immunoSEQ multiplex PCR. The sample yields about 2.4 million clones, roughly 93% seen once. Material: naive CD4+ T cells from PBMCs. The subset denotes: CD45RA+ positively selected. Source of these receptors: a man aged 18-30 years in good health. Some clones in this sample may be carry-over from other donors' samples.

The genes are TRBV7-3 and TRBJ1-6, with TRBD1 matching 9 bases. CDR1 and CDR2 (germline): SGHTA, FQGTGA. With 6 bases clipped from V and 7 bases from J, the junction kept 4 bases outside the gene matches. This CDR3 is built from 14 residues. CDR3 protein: CASRLGTGNSPLHF. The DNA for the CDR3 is TGTGCCAGCAGGCTCGGGACAGGGAATTCACCCCTCCACTTT.

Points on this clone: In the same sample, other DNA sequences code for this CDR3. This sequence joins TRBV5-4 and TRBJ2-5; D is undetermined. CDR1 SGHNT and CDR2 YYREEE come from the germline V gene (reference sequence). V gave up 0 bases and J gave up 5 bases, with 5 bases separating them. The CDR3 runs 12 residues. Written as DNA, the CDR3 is TGTGCCAGCAGCTTGGGACTCGAGACCCAGTACTTC. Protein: CASSLGLETQYF.

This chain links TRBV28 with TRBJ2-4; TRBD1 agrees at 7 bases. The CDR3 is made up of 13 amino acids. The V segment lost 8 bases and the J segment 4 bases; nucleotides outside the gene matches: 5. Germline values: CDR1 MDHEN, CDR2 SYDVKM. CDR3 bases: TGTGCCAGCGAGGGGACAGTTAAAAACATTCAGTACTTC. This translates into CASEGTVKNIQYF.

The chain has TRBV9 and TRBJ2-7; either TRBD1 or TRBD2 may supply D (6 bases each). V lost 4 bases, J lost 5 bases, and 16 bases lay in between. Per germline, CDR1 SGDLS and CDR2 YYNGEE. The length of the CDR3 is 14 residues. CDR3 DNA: TGTGCCAGCAGCAAGAGGGGGGAGAGGGACGAGCAGTACTTC. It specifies CASSKRGERDEQYF.

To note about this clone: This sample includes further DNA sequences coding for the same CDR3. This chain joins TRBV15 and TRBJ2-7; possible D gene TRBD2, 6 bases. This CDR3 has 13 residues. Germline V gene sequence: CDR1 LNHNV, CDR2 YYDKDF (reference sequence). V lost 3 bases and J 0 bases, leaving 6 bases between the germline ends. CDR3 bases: TGTGCCACCAGCAGGCGGGACTCCTACGAGCAGTACTTC. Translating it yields CATSRRDSYEQYF.

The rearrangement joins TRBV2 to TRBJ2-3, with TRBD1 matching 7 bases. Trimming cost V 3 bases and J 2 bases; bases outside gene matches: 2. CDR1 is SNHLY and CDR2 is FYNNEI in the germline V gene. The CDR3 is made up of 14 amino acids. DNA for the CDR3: TGTGCCAGCAGTGAGGACAGGCACACAGATACGCAGTATTTT. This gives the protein CASSEDRHTDTQYF.

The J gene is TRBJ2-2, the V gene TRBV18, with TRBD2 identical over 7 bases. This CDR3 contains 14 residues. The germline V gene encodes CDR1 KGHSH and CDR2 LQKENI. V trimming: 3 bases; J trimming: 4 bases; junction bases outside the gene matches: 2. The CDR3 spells CASSPTGGTGELFF. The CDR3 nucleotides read TGTGCCAGCTCACCGACGGGAGGCACCGGGGAGCTGTTTTTT.

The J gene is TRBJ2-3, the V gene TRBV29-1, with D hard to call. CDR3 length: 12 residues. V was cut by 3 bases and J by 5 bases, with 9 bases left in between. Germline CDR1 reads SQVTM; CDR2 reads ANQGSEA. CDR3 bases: TGCAGCGTTGACACCTTACAAGATACGCAGTATTTT. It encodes CSVDTLQDTQYF.

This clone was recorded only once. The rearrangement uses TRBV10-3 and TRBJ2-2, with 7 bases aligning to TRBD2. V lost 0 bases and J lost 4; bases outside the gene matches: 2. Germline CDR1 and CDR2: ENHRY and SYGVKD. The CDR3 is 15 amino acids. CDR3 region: CAISESGTTTGELFF. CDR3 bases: TGTGCCATCAGTGAGTCCGGGACTACCACCGGGGAGCTGTTTTTT.

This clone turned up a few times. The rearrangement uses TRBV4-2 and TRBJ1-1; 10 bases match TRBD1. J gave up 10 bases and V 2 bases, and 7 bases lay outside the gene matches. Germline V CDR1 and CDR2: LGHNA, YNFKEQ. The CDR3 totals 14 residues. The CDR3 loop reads CASSQIEGQGGAFF. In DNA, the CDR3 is TGTGCCAGCAGCCAAATCGAAGGACAGGGGGGAGCTTTCTTT.

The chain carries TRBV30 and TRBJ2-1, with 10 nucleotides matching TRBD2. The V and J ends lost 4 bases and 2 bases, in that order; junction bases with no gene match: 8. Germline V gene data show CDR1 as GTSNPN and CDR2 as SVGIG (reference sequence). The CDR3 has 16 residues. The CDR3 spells CAWILSGRVAYNEQFF. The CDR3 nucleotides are TGTGCCTGGATCCTCAGCGGGAGGGTGGCCTACAATGAGCAGTTCTTC.

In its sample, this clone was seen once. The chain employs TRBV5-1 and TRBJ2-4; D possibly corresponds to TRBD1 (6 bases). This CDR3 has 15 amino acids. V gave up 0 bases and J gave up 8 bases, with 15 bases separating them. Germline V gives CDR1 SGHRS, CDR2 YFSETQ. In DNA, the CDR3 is TGCGCCAGCAGCTTGGCTGGAACAGGGTTGGACATTCAGTACTTC. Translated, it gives CASSLAGTGLDIQYF.

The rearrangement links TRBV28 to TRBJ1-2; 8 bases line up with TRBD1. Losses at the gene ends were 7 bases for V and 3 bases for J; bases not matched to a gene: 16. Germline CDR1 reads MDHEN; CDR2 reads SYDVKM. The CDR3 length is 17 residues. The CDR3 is CASTPVTGVGGDYGYTF. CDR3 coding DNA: TGTGCCAGCACCCCTGTGACAGGGGTCGGGGGGGACTATGGCTACACCTTC.

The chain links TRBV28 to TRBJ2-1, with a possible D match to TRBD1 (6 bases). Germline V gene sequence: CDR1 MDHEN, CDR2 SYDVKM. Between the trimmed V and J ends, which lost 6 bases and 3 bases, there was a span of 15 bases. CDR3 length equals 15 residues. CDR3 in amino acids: CASSQQNRVYNEQFF. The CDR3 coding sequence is TGTGCCAGCAGCCAACAAAACAGGGTCTACAATGAGCAGTTCTTC. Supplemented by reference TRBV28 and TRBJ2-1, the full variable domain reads DVKVTQSSRYLVKRTGEKVFLECVQDMDHENMFWYRQDPGLGLRLIYFSYDVKMKEKGDIPEGYSVSREKKERFSLILESASTNQTSMYLCASSQQNRVYNEQFFGPGTRLTVL.

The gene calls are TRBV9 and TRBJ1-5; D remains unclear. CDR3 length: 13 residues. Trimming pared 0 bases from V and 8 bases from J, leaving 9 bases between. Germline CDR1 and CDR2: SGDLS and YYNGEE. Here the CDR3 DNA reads TGTGCCAGCAGCGTAGAAGGAAGGAAGCCCCAGCATTTT. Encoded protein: CASSVEGRKPQHF.

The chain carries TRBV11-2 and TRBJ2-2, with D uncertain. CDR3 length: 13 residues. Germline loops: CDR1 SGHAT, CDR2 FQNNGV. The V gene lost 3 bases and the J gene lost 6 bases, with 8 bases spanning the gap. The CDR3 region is CASSFFAAGELFF. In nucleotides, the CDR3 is TGTGCCAGCAGCTTTTTTGCGGCCGGGGAGCTGTTTTTT. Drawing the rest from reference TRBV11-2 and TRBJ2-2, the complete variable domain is EAGVAQSPRYKIIEKRQSVAFWCNPISGHATLYWYQQILGQGPKLLIQFQNNGVVDDSQLPKDRFSAERLKGVDSTLKIQPAKLEDSAVYLCASSFFAAGELFFGEGSRLTVL.

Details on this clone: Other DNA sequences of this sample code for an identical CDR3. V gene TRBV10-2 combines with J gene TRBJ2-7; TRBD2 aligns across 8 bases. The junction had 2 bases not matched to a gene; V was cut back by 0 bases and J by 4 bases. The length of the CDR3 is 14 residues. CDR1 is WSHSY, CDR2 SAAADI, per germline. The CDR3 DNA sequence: TGCGCCAGCAGTGAGTCACTAGCGGATTACGAGCAGTACTTC. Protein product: CASSESLADYEQYF.

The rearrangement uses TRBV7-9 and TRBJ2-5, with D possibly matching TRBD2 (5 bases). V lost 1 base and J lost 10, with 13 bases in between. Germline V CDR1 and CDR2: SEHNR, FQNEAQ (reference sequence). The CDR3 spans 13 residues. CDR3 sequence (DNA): TGTGCCAGCAGCTTAGACAGCACGGGGATCCAGTACTTC. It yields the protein CASSLDSTGIQYF.

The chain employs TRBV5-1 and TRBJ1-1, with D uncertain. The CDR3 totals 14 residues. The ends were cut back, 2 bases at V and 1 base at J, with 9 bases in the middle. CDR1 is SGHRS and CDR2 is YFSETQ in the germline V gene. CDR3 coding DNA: TGCGCCAGCAGCTTCCGGGCCCCGAACACTGAAGCTTTCTTT. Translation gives CASSFRAPNTEAFF.

The chain's CDR3 is CATSRGPLRHEQFF. CDR3 DNA: TGTGCCACCAGCAGAGGTCCCCTACGGCATGAGCAGTTCTTC. The chain recombines TRBV15 with TRBJ2-1; D ambiguous. This CDR3 contains 14 residues. Germline CDR1 reads LNHNV; CDR2 reads YYDKDF (reference sequence). V lost 1 base and J lost 8, with 12 bases in between. The full variable domain, rest sourced from reference TRBV15 and TRBJ2-1, is DAMVIQNPRYQVTQFGKPVTLSCSQTLNHNVMYWYQQKSSQAPKLLFHYYDKDFNNEADTPDNFQSRRPNTSFCFLDIRSPGLGDTAMYLCATSRGPLRHEQFFGPGTRLTVL.